The entry below describes one TCR beta chain. The sample belongs to a study of blood T cell repertoires in COVID-19. Germline CDR1 is GTSNPN and CDR2 is SVGIG (reference sequence). V was clipped by 5 bases and J by 1 base; unmatched bases: 2. The CDR3 sequence is 14 residues long. Profiling relied on immunoSEQ multiplex PCR, and the TCRdb table lists in-frame clones only, not all of them. In the table there are approximately 220,000 clones, 84% of which are singletons. J is TRBJ2-4 and V is TRBV30; 10 bases are shared with TRBD2. The receptor comes from an older woman who had recovered from COVID-19. The sample was peripheral blood. CDR3 bases: TGTGCCTGGGTAGCGGGGGGCGCCAAAAACATTCAGTACTTC. This gives the protein CAWVAGGAKNIQYF.